These 30 T cell receptor gamma chains were sequenced from one sample in a study of gamma delta lymphoproliferative disorders and STAT genes. TCRdb re-processed the multiplex PCR reads using CATT. In the table there are more than 2,000 gamma-chain clones, around a tenth of which are singletons. Genomic DNA from isolated PBMCs served as the sequencing template. The sample taken for sequencing was blood. The source of these receptors is a human donor with gamma-delta T-cell large granular lymphocyte leukemia.

This chain joins TRGV3 and TRGJ1 or TRGJ2. TCRdb does not report a J gene; here it was assigned by matching the DNA to germline references. J lost 4 bases, V lost 1 base, and 4 bases had no gene match. The CDR3 totals 13 residues. The germline V gene has CDR1 VTNTFY and CDR2 YDVSTARD (reference sequence). The CDR3 DNA reads TGTGCCACCTGGGACAGCCCCTATTATAAGAAACTCTTT. It yields the protein CATWDSPYYKKLF.

This clone ranks as medium-sized. The gene calls are TRGV10 and TRGJP1. The J gene is absent in TCRdb and was assigned here via DNA matching to germline. TRGV10 is recorded as an ORF, its role being uncertain. The CDR3 totals 15 residues. V shed 8 bases and J 0 bases; nucleotides not matched to a gene: 7. CDR3 region: CAAWESHTTGWFKIF. CDR3 coding DNA: TGTGCTGCGTGGGAGTCACATACCACTGGTTGGTTCAAGATATTT.

As to this clone: This likely came from a read error, as a far larger clone is one base away. This same CDR3 is encoded by further DNA sequences in the sample. The chain has TRGV4 and TRGJ1 or TRGJ2. The J gene is not listed in TCRdb, so it was assigned here from a DNA match to germline. CDR1 is EGSTGY and CDR2 is YDSYTSSV in the germline V gene. Trimming at V came to 6 bases and at J to 1 base, leaving 6 bases not matched to a gene. The CDR3 totals 13 residues. In DNA form, the CDR3 reads TGTGCCACCTGGCCCCAAAATTATTATAAGAAACTCTTT. It codes for CATWPQNYYKKLF.

This clone is classed as medium-sized (0.01 to 0.1%). V is TRGV10 and J is TRGJ1 or TRGJ2. TCRdb records no J gene; here it was assigned by comparing the DNA to germline. TRGV10 qualifies as an ORF whose function is uncertain. The ends lost 8 bases at V and 3 bases at J; junction bases unmatched: 5. This CDR3 comprises 12 residues. CDR3 sequence reads: CAAWAGYYKKLF. The CDR3 DNA reads as TGTGCTGCGTGGGCTGGTTATTATAAGAAACTCTTT.

The V and J genes are TRGV9 and TRGJ1 or TRGJ2. TCRdb offers no J gene call, so here the DNA was matched to germline to obtain one. Trimming removed 1 base from V and 3 bases from J; junction bases left unmatched: 6. The CDR3 has 14 residues. The germline gives CDR1 GITISATS, CDR2 ISYDGTV (reference sequence). The CDR3 is CALWEVLFYYKKLF. CDR3 DNA sequence: TGTGCCTTGTGGGAGGTTCTCTTTTATTATAAGAAACTCTTT.

This clone turned up a few times. The translation of this DNA and the TCRdb protein of a much larger clone differ at residue 9, probably owing to a read error; the protein shown here is translated from the DNA. The chain has TRGV8 and TRGJ1 or TRGJ2. No J gene is reported in TCRdb; it was inferred here by comparing the DNA with germline. The CDR3 is 13 residues long. CDR1 and CDR2 (germline): VENAVY, YDSYNSRV. The CDR3 DNA reads TGTGCCACCTGGGATATCCCTTATCATAAGAAACTCTTT. Its translation: CATWDIPYHKKLF.

The chain is built from TRGV8 and TRGJ1 or TRGJ2. TCRdb lists no J gene, so it was determined here by aligning the DNA to germline. This CDR3 contains 11 residues. Losses at the gene ends were 7 bases for V and 11 bases for J; bases not matched to a gene: 11. Germline V lookup: CDR1 VENAVY, CDR2 YDSYNSRV. CDR3 DNA sequence: TGTGCCACCTGCCCGGGGGATGAGAAACTCTTT. Translation: CATCPGDEKLF.

Within the sample, this clone is medium-sized. The chain uses TRGV2 and TRGJ1 or TRGJ2. TCRdb supplies no J gene; here it was assigned by aligning the nucleotide sequence to germline. V shed 0 bases, J shed 12 bases, and the junction held 5 bases outside the gene matches. There are 11 residues in the CDR3. The germline CDR1 and CDR2 sequences are EGSNGY and YDSYNSKV. This chain's CDR3 is CATWDGSGKLF. The CDR3 region has the DNA TGTGCCACCTGGGACGGGTCCGGGAAACTCTTT.

Turning to this clone: It is likely a read error: a sequence one base away is far more abundant. The sample holds other DNA sequences that translate to the same CDR3. V is TRGV11 and J is TRGJ1 or TRGJ2. The J gene, absent from TCRdb, was called here by matching the DNA to germline. TRGV11 is an open reading frame whose function is uncertain. The CDR3 has 14 amino acids. CDR3: CACWIRGSGRKKLF. For the CDR3, the DNA is TGCGCCTGCTGGATTAGGGGGTCCGGTCGGAAGAAACTCTTT.

This clone has more than one count but fewer than ten. Given a far larger clone just one base away, this is likely a sequencing read error. This CDR3 is also generated by other DNA sequences in the sample. V is TRGV9 and J is TRGJP. The J gene, not given by TCRdb, was assigned here from a germline match of the nucleotide sequence. Germline-derived CDR1 and CDR2 are GITISATS and ISYDGTV (reference sequence). This CDR3 is 15 amino acids long. The CDR3 loop is CALWEEELGKKIKVF. The CDR3 coding sequence is TGTGCCTTATGGGAGGAAGAGTTGGGCAAAAAAATCAAGGTATTT.

In this sample, this clone is medium-sized. The chain couples TRGV10 to TRGJ1 or TRGJ2. TCRdb leaves out the J gene; it was filled in here by matching the DNA to germline. TRGV10 is an ORF, with its function uncertain. V shed 8 bases and J 9 bases; nucleotides not matched to a gene: 20. CDR3 length: 15 amino acids. The CDR3 DNA sequence: TGTGCTGCGTGGGATTTTGGGTGGGGTAACCCTAAGAAACTCTTT. It is translated as CAAWDFGWGNPKKLF.

This clone was detected a few times. V and J are TRGV8 and TRGJ1 or TRGJ2. TCRdb lists no J gene, so it was determined here by aligning the DNA to germline. V lost 5 bases to trimming and J lost 3 bases; unmatched junction nucleotides: 4. Germline CDR1 reads VENAVY; CDR2 reads YDSYNSRV. The CDR3 runs 12 residues. The CDR3 nucleotides read TGTGCCACCTGGGGGGTTTATTATAAGAAACTCTTT. Its protein product is CATWGVYYKKLF.

This clone qualifies as medium-sized. The V and J genes are TRGV2 and TRGJP1. The J gene, not given by TCRdb, was assigned here from a germline match of the nucleotide sequence. Germline loops: CDR1 EGSNGY, CDR2 YDSYNSKV. J gave up 0 bases and V 1 base, and 5 bases lay outside the gene matches. There are 16 residues in the CDR3. Here the CDR3 DNA reads TGTGCCACCTGGGACGGTCCCAATACCACTGGTTGGTTCAAGATATTT. Protein sequence: CATWDGPNTTGWFKIF.

This clone was counted only a few times. TCRdb's protein sequence differs at residue 6 from the translated DNA; the protein presented here follows the DNA. The chain has TRGV2 and TRGJP2. As TCRdb names no J gene, one was assigned here on the basis of a DNA match to germline. Germline values: CDR1 EGSNGY, CDR2 YDSYNSKV. J gave up 0 bases and V 4 bases, and 2 bases lay outside the gene matches. The CDR3 runs 14 residues. The chain's CDR3 is CATWDNSSDWIKTF. The CDR3 nucleotides read TGTGCCACCTGGGATAATAGTAGTGATTGGATCAAGACGTTT.

This clone has more than one count but fewer than ten. The V call is TRGV4, the J call TRGJ1 or TRGJ2. Since TCRdb gives no J gene, matching the DNA to germline was used here to assign it. After removal of 4 bases from V and 8 bases from J, the junction contained 2 bases not matched to a gene. Germline CDR1 and CDR2: EGSTGY and YDSYTSSV. This CDR3 is built from 10 residues. CDR3 loop: CATWEHKKLF. The CDR3 bases are TGTGCCACCTGGGAACATAAGAAACTCTTT.

This clone is medium-sized. The chain employs TRGV10 and TRGJ1 or TRGJ2. The J gene, missing from TCRdb, was assigned here through DNA to germline matching. TRGV10 counts as an open reading frame of uncertain function. This CDR3 has 13 residues. The V segment lost 8 bases and the J segment 0 bases; nucleotides outside the gene matches: 5. The CDR3 here is CAAWGLNYYKKLF. The DNA of the CDR3 is TGTGCTGCGTGGGGCCTGAATTATTATAAGAAACTCTTT.

In the case of this clone: This CDR3 is also generated by other DNA sequences in the sample. The rearrangement links TRGV2 to TRGJ1 or TRGJ2. TCRdb offers no J gene call, so here the DNA was matched to germline to obtain one. This CDR3 has 14 amino acids. Looked up from germline, CDR1 is EGSNGY and CDR2 is YDSYNSKV. The J segment lost 2 bases and the V segment lost 0 bases, leaving 4 bases of the junction unmatched. This CDR3 reads CATWDGPYYYKKLF. The CDR3, as DNA: TGTGCCACCTGGGACGGGCCTTATTATTATAAGAAACTCTTT.

This clone is classed as medium-sized. The chain employs TRGV8 and TRGJ1 or TRGJ2. No J gene is reported in TCRdb; it was inferred here by comparing the DNA with germline. V lost 0 bases, J lost 6 bases, and 5 bases stayed unmatched. The CDR3 runs 13 residues. CDR1 and CDR2 (germline): VENAVY, YDSYNSRV. This CDR3 is CATWDRWGYKKLF. The CDR3 nucleotides are TGTGCCACCTGGGATAGGTGGGGTTATAAGAAACTCTTT.

This clone is categorized as medium-sized (0.01 to 0.1%). The chain combines TRGV10 with TRGJP2. The J gene, left out of TCRdb, was set here by checking the DNA against germline. TRGV10 falls under the ORF class, with uncertain function. The V and J ends lost 8 bases and 3 bases, in that order; junction bases with no gene match: 7. The CDR3 is 14 residues long. CDR3 DNA sequence: TGTGCTGCGTGGGATTCCGGTAGTGATTGGATCAAGACGTTT. Amino acids: CAAWDSGSDWIKTF.

The J gene has no call, while the V gene is TRGV10. TRGV10 is recorded as an ORF, its role being uncertain. The CDR3 has 10 amino acids. Here the CDR3 reads CAAWDPPWLF. The CDR3 nucleotides are TGTGCTGCGTGGGACCCCCCTTGGCTCTTT.

By sample fraction, this clone is medium-sized. The sample has other DNA sequences that encode this CDR3 too. The chain couples TRGV10 to TRGJ1 or TRGJ2. No J gene was available from TCRdb, and it was assigned here by a germline match of the DNA. TRGV10 is designated an ORF whose function remains uncertain. J lost 7 bases, V lost 8 bases, and 9 bases had no gene match. The CDR3 totals 12 residues. CDR3 in amino acids: CAAWDLGYKKLF. The CDR3 region has the DNA TGTGCTGCGTGGGATCTGGGCTATAAGAAACTCTTT.

This clone appeared a few times. This chain connects TRGV9 to TRGJ1 or TRGJ2. Germline matching of the DNA provided the J gene here, since TCRdb leaves it blank. The CDR3 has 16 residues. Per the germline V gene, CDR1 is GITISATS and CDR2 is ISYDGTV (reference sequence). J gave up 3 bases and V 0 bases, and 11 bases lay outside the gene matches. The CDR3 bases are TGTGCCTTGTGGGAGGTGCCCGACCGGATTTATTATAAGAAACTCTTT. It translates to CALWEVPDRIYYKKLF.

By share, this clone ranks as medium-sized (0.01 to 0.1%). The chain is built from TRGV8 and TRGJ1 or TRGJ2. Because TCRdb records no J gene, it was assigned here through a match of the DNA to germline. Per the germline V gene, CDR1 is VENAVY and CDR2 is YDSYNSRV. This CDR3 contains 13 residues. V dropped 3 bases and J dropped 4; count of bases not matched to a gene: 6. The CDR3 DNA reads TGTGCCACCTGGGATGAAAACTATTATAAGAAACTCTTT. It translates to CATWDENYYKKLF.

This clone was observed a few times. The CDR3 spells CATWDRQGKLF. The CDR3, as DNA: TGTGCCACCTGGGACAGGCAGGGGAAACTCTTT. The chain has TRGV5 and TRGJ1 or TRGJ2. The J gene, left out of TCRdb, was set here by checking the DNA against germline. The CDR3 totals 11 residues. The V gene's germline CDR1 is VINAFY and CDR2 YDVSNSKD. The J segment lost 12 bases and the V segment lost 0 bases, leaving 5 bases of the junction unmatched.

By proportion, this clone is medium-sized. The DNA for the CDR3 is TGTGCCACCTGGGATGGGCTCATTCAGAATTATTATAAGAAACTCTTT. It translates to CATWDGLIQNYYKKLF. This rearrangement joins TRGV4 to TRGJ1 or TRGJ2. Matching the DNA to germline supplied the J gene, which TCRdb does not give. Germline V lookup: CDR1 EGSTGY, CDR2 YDSYTSSV. This CDR3 has 16 amino acids. The ends lost 0 bases at V and 0 bases at J; junction bases unmatched: 8.

This clone was counted between two and nine times. This sequence joins TRGV4 and TRGJ1 or TRGJ2. Since TCRdb gives no J gene, matching the DNA to germline was used here to assign it. Trimming removed 7 bases from V and 0 bases from J; junction bases left unmatched: 3. The CDR3 has 12 amino acids. CDR1 EGSTGY and CDR2 YDSYTSSV come from the germline V gene. The CDR3 spells CATCVNYYKKLF. Here the CDR3 DNA reads TGTGCCACCTGCGTGAATTATTATAAGAAACTCTTT.

The chain couples TRGV3 to TRGJ1 or TRGJ2. The J gene is not listed in TCRdb, so it was assigned here from a DNA match to germline. The CDR3 runs 10 residues. Trimming cost V 12 bases and J 11 bases; bases outside gene matches: 13. Germline lookup yields CDR1 VTNTFY and CDR2 YDVSTARD (reference sequence). In DNA, the CDR3 is TGTGCCTCCACCCCCTCGCAGAAACTCTTT. This codes for CASTPSQKLF.

The V gene is TRGV4, the J gene TRGJ1 or TRGJ2. Here the J gene came from matching the DNA to germline, since TCRdb omits it. This CDR3 is 11 amino acids long. Germline V gene data show CDR1 as EGSTGY and CDR2 as YDSYTSSV. V trimming: 4 bases; J trimming: 6 bases; junction bases outside the gene matches: 3. The chain's CDR3 is CATWEVYKKLF. CDR3 bases: TGTGCCACCTGGGAGGTTTATAAGAAACTCTTT.

This clone is medium-sized by share. The rearrangement joins TRGV4 to TRGJ1 or TRGJ2. The J gene is absent in TCRdb and was assigned here via DNA matching to germline. CDR1 and CDR2 from the germline V gene are EGSTGY and YDSYTSSV. This CDR3 region has 18 residues. The trim removed 0 bases at V and 3 bases at J, leaving 17 bases unmatched. The CDR3 loop reads CATWDGHGALHTYYKKLF. In nucleotides, the CDR3 is TGTGCCACCTGGGATGGGCACGGGGCCCTGCATACTTATTATAAGAAACTCTTT.

Within the sample, this clone is medium-sized. The same CDR3 is also encoded by other DNA sequences in this sample. The chain combines TRGV10 with TRGJP1. No J segment appears in TCRdb, so it was assigned here by matching the sequence to germline. TRGV10 is known as an ORF, though its function is uncertain. V was clipped by 8 bases and J by 0 bases; unmatched bases: 4. The CDR3 has 14 amino acids. CDR3: CAAWDYTTGWFKIF. CDR3 DNA: TGTGCTGCGTGGGATTATACCACTGGTTGGTTCAAGATATTT.